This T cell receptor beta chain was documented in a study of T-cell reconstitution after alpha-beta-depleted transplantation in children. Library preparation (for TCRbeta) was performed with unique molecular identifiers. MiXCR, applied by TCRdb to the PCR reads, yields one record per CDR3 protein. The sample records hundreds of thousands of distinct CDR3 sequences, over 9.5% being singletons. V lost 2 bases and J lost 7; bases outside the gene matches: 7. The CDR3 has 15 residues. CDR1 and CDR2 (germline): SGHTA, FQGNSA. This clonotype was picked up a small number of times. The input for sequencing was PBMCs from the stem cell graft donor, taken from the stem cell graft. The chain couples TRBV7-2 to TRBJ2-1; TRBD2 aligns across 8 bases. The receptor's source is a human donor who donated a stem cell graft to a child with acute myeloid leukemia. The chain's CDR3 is CASSLPGLDHNEQFF. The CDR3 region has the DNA TGTGCCAGCAGCTTACCGGGACTAGACCATAATGAGCAGTTCTTC.